One sample yielded the 14 T cell receptor beta chains listed below, sequenced in a study of CD8 T cells in ankylosing spondylitis. TCRdb ran MiXCR on the 5' RACE reads and lists one entry per CDR3 protein. In the table there are under 200,000 distinct CDR3 sequences, more than 9% of which are singletons. The sample comprised blood, either unsorted or a sorted T cell fraction (not recorded which). The origin of the receptors is a male donor with ankylosing spondylitis or in good health (not recorded which).

This clonotype showed up just a few times. One end of the junction fails to match germline, which may point to a read error. This chain uses TRBV20-1 with TRBJ2-5; TRBD2 aligns across 8 bases. This CDR3 has 11 residues. Germline values: CDR1 DFQATT, CDR2 SNEGSKA (reference sequence). CDR3 sequence reads: CSASAPGLALF. In nucleotides, the CDR3 is TGCAGTGCCTCCGCCCCAGGACTAGCACTTTTC.

This clonotype was detected only a few times. The chain carries TRBV7-7 and TRBJ2-3; D perhaps matches TRBD1 (5 bases). The CDR3 covers 13 residues. The V gene's germline CDR1 is SSHAT and CDR2 FNYEAQ (reference sequence). Trimming cost V 5 bases and J 4 bases, with 10 bases left between them. The CDR3 loop reads CASSPTVSDTQYF. In DNA form, the CDR3 reads TGTGCCAGCAGCCCGACAGTTTCAGATACGCAGTATTTT.

Many counts were recorded for this clonotype. CDR3 coding DNA: TGTGCCAGCTCACCACGTAGCGGGGCGAATCAGCCCCAGCATTTT. Translation: CASSPRSGANQPQHF. The chain employs TRBV18 and TRBJ1-5; D perhaps matches TRBD1 (5 bases). The CDR3 extends over 15 amino acids. CDR1 is KGHSH and CDR2 is LQKENI in the germline V gene. V lost 1 base to trimming and J lost 4 bases, with 11 bases between them.

In its sample, this clonotype was seen many times. The chain has TRBV29-1 and TRBJ2-1, with 12 positions matching TRBD1. The V gene end was trimmed by 5 bases and the J gene end by 5 bases; junction bases not matched to a gene: 13. CDR1 is SQVTM and CDR2 is ANQGSEA in the germline V gene. This CDR3 spans 17 amino acids. The DNA of the CDR3 is TGCAGCGTTTCAACCCTCTTGGGACAGGGGGCGCACAATGAGCAGTTCTTC. Translation gives CSVSTLLGQGAHNEQFF.

There are many counts of this clonotype. The chain links TRBV5-5 to TRBJ2-1, with 12 bases that match TRBD2. The CDR3 has 18 amino acids. CDR1 and CDR2 from the germline V gene are SGHKS and YYEKEE (reference sequence). The V gene end was trimmed by 0 bases and the J gene end by 1 base; junction bases not matched to a gene: 5. DNA for the CDR3: TGTGCCAGCAGCTTGGTCCCTAGCGGGGGGGCTTCCTACAATGAGCAGTTCTTC. The encoded protein is CASSLVPSGGASYNEQFF.

This clonotype was picked up many times. This chain links TRBV5-1 with TRBJ2-7; D unresolved. The CDR3 is 12 amino acids. The V end was cut by 3 bases, the J end by 3 bases, with 7 bases between. Germline loops: CDR1 SGHRS, CDR2 YFSETQ. CDR3 amino acids: CASSSTNYEQYF. DNA of the CDR3: TGCGCCAGCAGCTCTACCAACTACGAGCAGTACTTC.

The table lists this clonotype with many counts. This chain connects TRBV3-1 to TRBJ2-5; D gene unclear. Looked up from germline, CDR1 is LGHDT and CDR2 is YNNKEL (reference sequence). V was shortened by 6 bases and J by 4 bases, with 6 bases between the two germline ends. The CDR3 extends over 11 amino acids. The CDR3 coding sequence is TGTGCCAGCAGAAGGGCAGAGACCCAGTACTTC. Its translation: CASRRAETQYF.

CDR3 nucleotides: TGTGCCAGCAGCTTAGCACCCTACGAGCAGTACTTC. It specifies CASSLAPYEQYF. The chain employs TRBV7-9 and TRBJ2-7, with no clear D. Germline V lookup: CDR1 SEHNR, CDR2 FQNEAQ (reference sequence). This CDR3 is 12 amino acids long. The V gene lost 0 bases and the J gene lost 2 bases, with 2 bases spanning the gap.

This clonotype was found a few times. V usage is TRBV7-9 and J usage is TRBJ2-1, with 9 bases lining up with TRBD2. After removal of 4 bases from V and 5 bases from J, the junction contained 3 bases not matched to a gene. The CDR3 runs to 14 residues. Germline V gene lookup returns CDR1 SEHNR and CDR2 FQNEAQ (reference sequence). CDR3: CASSWASGDNEQFF. CDR3 nucleotide sequence: TGTGCCAGCAGCTGGGCTAGCGGGGACAATGAGCAGTTCTTC.

This chain uses TRBV4-3 with TRBJ1-3, with D unclear. Looked up from germline, CDR1 is LGHNA and CDR2 is YSLEER. The CDR3 is 15 amino acids. This chain's CDR3 is CVDTTESYSGNTIYF. The CDR3 DNA reads TGCGTTGATACCACTGAGTCCTACTCTGGAAACACCATATATTTT.

J is TRBJ2-5 and V is TRBV5-1, with 9 bases fitting TRBD2. The CDR3 sequence is 16 residues long. The V gene's germline CDR1 is SGHRS and CDR2 YFSETQ. Trimming at V came to 2 bases and at J to 3 bases, leaving 8 bases not matched to a gene. CDR3 residues: CASSFSWREGEETQYF. The CDR3 nucleotides read TGCGCCAGCAGCTTCTCCTGGCGGGAGGGGGAAGAGACCCAGTACTTC.

In this sample, this clonotype turned up many times. CDR3 sequence: CSVVGSGANVLTF. The CDR3 nucleotides are TGCAGCGTAGTCGGCTCTGGGGCCAACGTCCTGACTTTC. V and J are TRBV29-1 and TRBJ2-6; D is unresolved. Germline CDR1 is SQVTM and CDR2 is ANQGSEA. The length of the CDR3 is 13 residues. The V gene lost 6 bases and the J gene lost 0 bases, with 6 bases spanning the gap.

This clonotype has ten or more counts. The chain is built from TRBV5-1 and TRBJ2-7, with 8 bases fitting TRBD1. Germline assignment: CDR1 SGHRS and CDR2 YFSETQ. With 7 bases clipped from V and 3 bases from J, the junction kept 0 bases outside the gene matches. CDR3 length: 11 amino acids. The DNA of the CDR3 is TGCGCCAGCGGACAGGGCTACGAGCAGTACTTC. Translating it yields CASGQGYEQYF. The full variable domain, completed using reference TRBV5-1 and TRBJ2-7, is KAGVTQTPRYLIKTRGQQVTLSCSPISGHRSVSWYQQTPGQGLQFLFEYFSETQRNKGNFPGRFSGRQFSNSRSEMNVSTLELGDSALYLCASGQGYEQYFGPGTRLTVT.

This clonotype was picked up a small number of times. V is TRBV7-2 and J is TRBJ2-7; 7 bases are shared with TRBD1. The junction had 7 bases not matched to a gene; V was cut back by 5 bases and J by 0 bases. Per the germline V gene, CDR1 is SGHTA and CDR2 is FQGNSA. This CDR3 has 15 amino acids. DNA of the CDR3: TGTGCCAGCAGCCCCGATCGGGACAGCTCCTACGAGCAGTACTTC. Protein: CASSPDRDSSYEQYF. Complete variable domain (other parts from reference TRBV7-2 and TRBJ2-7): GAGVSQSPSNKVTEKGKDVELRCDPISGHTALYWYRQSLGQGLEFLIYFQGNSAPDKSGLPSDRFSAERTGGSVSTLTIQRTQQEDSAVYLCASSPDRDSSYEQYFGPGTRLTVT.